This TCR beta chain is from a study of blood T cell repertoires in COVID-19. V was clipped by 5 bases and J by 0 bases; unmatched bases: 4. Germline assignment: CDR1 LNHDA and CDR2 SQIVND (reference sequence). The CDR3 covers 15 residues. The table came from immunoSEQ multiplex PCR; TCRdb's copy has only in-frame clones and leaves some out. The sample contains approximately 300,000 clones, around 87% of which appear only once. J is TRBJ1-3 and V is TRBV19, with 7 bases aligning to TRBD1. Sequenced sample: PBMCs or T cells enriched from blood (not recorded which). This sequence was found in a young woman with acute COVID-19. DNA of the CDR3: TGTGCCAGTAGTCGGACAGGACTCTCTGGAAACACCATATATTTT. Protein: CASSRTGLSGNTIYF.